This T cell receptor (beta chain) came from a study of cytomegalovirus exposure and HLA in healthy donors. The CDR3 totals 13 residues. The V segment lost 4 bases and the J segment 7 bases; nucleotides outside the gene matches: 4. Per germline, CDR1 SGDLS and CDR2 YYNGEE. Use of 60 Vbeta and 13 Jbeta primers characterized the PCR. Libraries were prepared by immunoSEQ multiplex PCR; TCRdb keeps only in-frame clonotypes and omits some of them. The sample contains under 130,000 clones, about 78% of which appear only once. J is TRBJ1-2 and V is TRBV9, with 10 bases lining up with TRBD1. This clonotype was obtained from a man aged 25 to 45 in good health and CMV-seronegative. Material: PBMCs. The CDR3, as DNA: TGTGCCAGCAGCCCCGGGACAGGGGCTGGCTACACCTTC. Its protein is CASSPGTGAGYTF.